The rows below give T cell receptor beta chains drawn from one sample of a study of shared clonotypes between healthy human individuals. Sequenced by immunoSEQ multiplex PCR; TCRdb stores in-frame clones only, minus some. This table has around 330,000 clones, around two thirds appearing once. Sequenced material: memory CD4+ T cells sorted from blood. The receptors come from a man aged 30 to 45 in good health. The CDR3 runs from the conserved cysteine through the conserved F or W. Fields, in order: D gene, clone size, V gene, J gene, CDR3 DNA, CDR3 protein. A D gene is named only where the DNA matches it firmly. Part of the rows lack a size; the others show once, few, many or a class for expanded clones.

.	.	TRBV5-4	TRBJ2-7	TGTGCCAGCAGATATTGGCCTACTACGATTGGCTCACACGAGCAGTACTTC	CASRYWPTTIGSHEQYF
.	.	TRBV18	TRBJ1-2	TGTGCCAGCTCACTCGAACAGGGTGGGGGAACCCTTGGCGGCTACACCTTC	CASSLEQGGGTLGGYTF
.	.	TRBV2	TRBJ2-3	TGTGCCAGCAGCCCATCCAGTCCCGACACAGATACGCAGTATTTT	CASSPSSPDTDTQYF
.	once	TRBV11-3	TRBJ2-1	TGTGCCAGCAGCTTAGATCCAGGAAACAATGAGCAGTTCTTC	CASSLDPGNNEQFF
.	.	TRBV15	TRBJ2-3	TGTGCCACCAGCAGAGATCTACCAGATACGCAGTATTTT	CATSRDLPDTQYF
TRBD1	.	TRBV5-1	TRBJ2-5	TGCGCCAGCAGCACGGGACAGGGGGACCAAGAGACCCAGTACTTC	CASSTGQGDQETQYF
.	.	TRBV28	TRBJ2-7	TGTGCCAGCAGTTTAGGCCCGTCGAACGAGCAGTACTTC	CASSLGPSNEQYF
.	.	TRBV9	TRBJ1-2	TGTGCCAGCAGCGTAGTAGCTAACTATGGCTACACCTTC	CASSVVANYGYTF
.	.	TRBV28	TRBJ1-2	TGTGCCAGCAAGGAGGCCGGGTCGGGCTATGGCTACACCTTC	CASKEAGSGYGYTF
TRBD1	.	TRBV7-2	TRBJ1-2	TGTGCCAGCAGCCCGGGGACAGTCTTGGCGTATGGCTACACCTTC	CASSPGTVLAYGYTF
.	.	TRBV6-5	TRBJ1-3	TGTGCCAGCAGTTACCGAGGCAGCTCTGGAAACACCATATATTTT	CASSYRGSSGNTIYF
.	.	TRBV14	TRBJ1-1	TGTGCCAGCAGCCAAGATCATACTGGAGGCACTGAAGCTTTCTTT	CASSQDHTGGTEAFF
.	.	TRBV4-3	TRBJ2-1	TGCGCCAGCAGCCAAGACGGCAGGCATGAGCAGTTCTTC	CASSQDGRHEQFF
.	.	TRBV5-1	TRBJ2-5	TGCGCCAGCAGCTTTACGAACAGTCAAGAGACCCAGTACTTC	CASSFTNSQETQYF
.	.	TRBV18	TRBJ1-4	TGTGCCAGCTCACCCGAAAGTGGAAAACTGTTTTTT	CASSPESGKLFF
.	.	TRBV5-1	TRBJ2-2	TGCGCCAGCAGTCTGAAGGGGTTGGGGACCGGGGAGCTGTTTTTT	CASSLKGLGTGELFF
.	once	TRBV2	TRBJ2-7	TGTGCCAGCAGTGATTACCAGGGAACGGGATCGGGCGAGCAGTACTTC	CASSDYQGTGSGEQYF
TRBD2	.	TRBV5-6	TRBJ2-7	TGTGCCAGCAGCTTGGGGCCTAGCGGGAGTAGGTACGAGCAGTACTTC	CASSLGPSGSRYEQYF
TRBD1	.	TRBV29-1	TRBJ1-1	TGCAGCGTTGGGACAGGGAAGAGGACTGAAGCTTTCTTT	CSVGTGKRTEAFF
TRBD2	.	TRBV5-6	TRBJ2-1	TGTGCCAGCAGCCTCGGATTTAGACTAGCGGGAAACAATGAGCAGTTCTTC	CASSLGFRLAGNNEQFF
.	.	TRBV7-2	TRBJ2-2	TGTGCCAGCAGCTTCTCCAGGGGCCCCGGGGAGCTGTTTTTT	CASSFSRGPGELFF
.	.	TRBV7-9	TRBJ2-7	TGTGCCAGCAGCCCAGACAGAAGGGTCCCCGACGAGCAGTACTTC	CASSPDRRVPDEQYF
.	.	TRBV28	TRBJ1-2	TGTGCCAGCAGTTTGGGCAGGGAAAGGGGCTACACCTTC	CASSLGRERGYTF
.	.	TRBV5-1	TRBJ2-5	TGCGCCAGCAGCTTCCAGGACCAAGAGACCCAGTACTTC	CASSFQDQETQYF
.	few	TRBV7-2	TRBJ2-2	TGTGCCAGCAGCTCGGGCCCCCAAAACACCGGGGAGCTGTTTTTT	CASSSGPQNTGELFF
.	.	TRBV7-8	TRBJ1-4	TGTGCCAGCAGCTTAGCCGGACGGCCTAATGAAAAACTGTTTTTT	CASSLAGRPNEKLFF
TRBD1	.	TRBV5-4	TRBJ2-7	TGTGCCAGCAGCTTGGTTCCCCGGACAGGGGGGGGTTACGAGCAGTACTTC	CASSLVPRTGGGYEQYF
TRBD2	.	TRBV5-1	TRBJ2-1	TGCGCCAGCAGCCCTCTTAGCGGGAGTGAGTTCTTC	CASSPLSGSEFF
.	once	TRBV2	TRBJ2-3	TGTGCCAGCAGTGAAGACAGGGCAGATACGCAGTATTTT	CASSEDRADTQYF
TRBD1	.	TRBV28	TRBJ1-6	TGTGCCACCTCTAGACAGGGGCCTTATTCACCCCTCCACTTT	CATSRQGPYSPLHF
.	.	TRBV10-3	TRBJ2-7	TGTGCCATCAGTGAGTCGGGGGACACCTCCTACGAGCAGTACTTC	CAISESGDTSYEQYF